This T cell receptor beta chain was captured in a study of prognosis after radiotherapy for stage I lung cancer (dated by TCRdb to the early 2020s). About the study as a whole: Between early 2018 and 2019, around 19 stage I NSCLC patients were enrolled in Nanjing, China. After SBRT, distant metastases developed in four of the 19 patients at a median of approximately seven months, while the remaining 15 patients had no significant progression. SBRT was delivered in 3 to 5 fractions with a biologically effective dose of at least 100 Gy, and image-guided IMRT or VMAT was used for delivery. Peripheral blood TCR beta repertoires were profiled in stage I NSCLC patients before and after stereotactic body radiotherapy, and the study then linked these repertoires to distant failure. SBRT was not combined with any concurrent therapy in any patient. On tumor histology, approximately 12 patients had adenocarcinoma and more than 5 had squamous cell carcinoma. Among the enrolled patients, fourteen had newly diagnosed primary stage I lung tumors, while 4 or 5 had oligometastatic NSCLC following surgical resection of the primary tumor. For each of the 20 or so patients, one blood sample was taken before SBRT and one after, so the study sequenced around 40 samples in total. The cohort was made up of about twelve men and a handful of women, with a median age of around 70 years and an age range of about 53 to 95 years. All patients were regarded as medically inoperable, because of comorbidities in 12 patients and refusal of surgery in several patients. Study-wide conclusions, independent of this receptor: The study was limited by the small cohort and short follow-up, and independent validation of the study findings is required. A decrease in unique TCR clone counts was observed after SBRT (median roughly 10,000 before versus roughly 6,900 after; Wilcoxon paired P=0.011). No adjustment for multiple comparisons was applied to any of the reported P values. Post-SBRT Shannon entropy and its change from baseline were lower in patients who developed distant metastases; baseline Shannon entropy was not associated with metastases. TRBV and TRBJ usage frequencies reportedly differed by metastasis status, in two V genes at baseline and in some 10 V and two J genes after SBRT. Tumor specificity of expanded TCR clones was not determined.

Trimming removed 6 bases from V and 7 bases from J, leaving 13 bases between the germline ends. The CDR3, from cysteine to phenylalanine, totals 12 residues. The CDR3 DNA has 36 bases and is translated from base 1. Two rounds of multiplex PCR were performed to amplify the TCR beta CDR3 region from genomic DNA. The first PCR round used primers specific to each TRBV and TRBJ gene, with sequences filed in Chinese patent CN105087789A. The second PCR round used universal primers. The Roche High Pure PCR Template Preparation Kit was used to extract genomic DNA from frozen PBMCs. The libraries underwent paired-end sequencing with 151 bp reads on an Illumina HiSeq 3000. In the authors' own workflow: CutAdapt was used to remove raw reads lacking the multiplex PCR primer sequences. High-quality paired reads were merged into contigs with PEAR. MiXCR assigned TRB V, D and J gene segments to each contig by aligning to reference sequences. CDR3 sequences were clustered by base quality and sequence similarity to remove sequencing errors. Shannon entropy normalized by the natural log of productive TCR sequence number was used as the measure of diversity. To get clonality, Shannon entropy was divided by the natural log of the number of unique clonotypes, and that result was subtracted from one. Using the Youden index from ROC curves, the researchers picked the repertoire-metric cut-offs for progression-free survival, and all analyses were carried out in R 3.5.3. TCRdb trimmed public reads at Q25 via fastp, called clones via MiXCR and kept in-frame beta chains. Every entry covers one CDR3 protein and lists the most common genes and DNA from its rows. These V and J calls derive from TCRdb rather than the authors' analysis. The sample data list some 15,000 distinct CDR3 sequences, and about 15% of these were observed just once. The ten biggest clones cover more than 35% of the sample.

This clonotype was counted ten times or more. What antigen it recognizes has not been identified. It has no much larger one-base neighbor in the sample; base qualities were not kept. No patient had a history of other malignancies or prior chemotherapy or radiotherapy, and all had node-negative disease on CT and PET/CT. Roughly 6.5 milliliters of peripheral venous blood were drawn into EDTA tubes at each of two time points. PBMCs were isolated by Ficoll-Paque Plus density-gradient centrifugation. Samples were stored at -80°C immediately after collection until analysis. The rearrangement joined TRBV12-3 or TRBV12-4 to TRBJ2-7; the D gene lacks a confident call. The clonotype comes from a donor of 50 years or more with non-small cell lung cancer. The sample here was PBMCs, taken before or after stereotactic body radiation therapy (not recorded which). This receptor has the CDR3 CASSTSVYEQYF. The DNA is TGTGCCAGCAGCACCTCCGTTTATGAGCAGTACTTC.